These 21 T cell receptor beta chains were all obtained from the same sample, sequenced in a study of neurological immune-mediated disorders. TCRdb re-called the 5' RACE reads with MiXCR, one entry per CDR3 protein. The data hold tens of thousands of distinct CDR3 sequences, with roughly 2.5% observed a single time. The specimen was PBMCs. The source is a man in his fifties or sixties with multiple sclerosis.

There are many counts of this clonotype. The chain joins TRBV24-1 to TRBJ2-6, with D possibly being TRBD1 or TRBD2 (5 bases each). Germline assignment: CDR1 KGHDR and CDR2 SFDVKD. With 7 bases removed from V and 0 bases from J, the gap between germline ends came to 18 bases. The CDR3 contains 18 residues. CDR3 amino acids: CATSHAGTRDSGANVLTF. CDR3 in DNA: TGTGCCACCAGCCACGCCGGGACCAGGGACTCTGGGGCCAACGTCCTGACTTTC.

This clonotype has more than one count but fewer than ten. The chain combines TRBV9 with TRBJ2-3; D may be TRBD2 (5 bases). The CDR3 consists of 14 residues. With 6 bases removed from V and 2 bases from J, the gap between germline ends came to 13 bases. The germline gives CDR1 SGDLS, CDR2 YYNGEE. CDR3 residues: CASNPADFTDTQYF. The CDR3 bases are TGTGCCAGCAATCCAGCGGATTTCACAGATACGCAGTATTTT.

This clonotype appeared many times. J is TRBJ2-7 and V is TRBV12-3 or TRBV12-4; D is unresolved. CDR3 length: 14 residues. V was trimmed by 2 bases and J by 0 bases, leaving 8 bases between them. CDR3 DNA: TGTGCCAGCAGTTTATCAGGAATCTCCTACGAGCAGTACTTC. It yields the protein CASSLSGISYEQYF.

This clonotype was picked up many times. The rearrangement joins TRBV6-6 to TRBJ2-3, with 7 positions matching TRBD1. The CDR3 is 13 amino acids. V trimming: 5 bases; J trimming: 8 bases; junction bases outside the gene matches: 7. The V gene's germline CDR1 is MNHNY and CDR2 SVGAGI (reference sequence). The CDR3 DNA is TGTGCCAGCAGTGAGACAGGGTACGGTACGCAGTATTTT. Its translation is CASSETGYGTQYF.

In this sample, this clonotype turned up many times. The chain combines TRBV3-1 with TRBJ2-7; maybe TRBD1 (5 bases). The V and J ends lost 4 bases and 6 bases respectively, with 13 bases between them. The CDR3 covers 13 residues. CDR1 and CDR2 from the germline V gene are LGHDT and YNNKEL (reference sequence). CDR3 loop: CASSLSGASEQYF. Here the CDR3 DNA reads TGTGCCAGCAGCCTCAGTGGGGCATCCGAGCAGTACTTC.

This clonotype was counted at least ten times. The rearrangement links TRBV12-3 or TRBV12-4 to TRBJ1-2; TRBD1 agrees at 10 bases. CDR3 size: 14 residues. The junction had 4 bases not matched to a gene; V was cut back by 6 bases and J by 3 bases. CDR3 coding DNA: TGTGCCAGCAGCCCGACAGGGGGCCACTATGGCTACACCTTC. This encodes CASSPTGGHYGYTF.

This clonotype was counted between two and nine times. Here the CDR3 DNA reads TGTGCCAGCAGCTTAGCGCCGGGACAGGGAATAGACTATGGCTACACCTTC. Translation gives CASSLAPGQGIDYGYTF. V is TRBV7-2 and J is TRBJ1-2; TRBD1 agrees at 9 bases. This CDR3 is 17 amino acids long. The J segment lost 3 bases and the V segment lost 0 bases, leaving 8 bases of the junction unmatched. Germline V gives CDR1 SGHTA, CDR2 FQGNSA.

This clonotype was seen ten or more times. The CDR3 DNA reads as TGTGCCAGCAGCTTGGAGGGGCCTACCTATAATTCACCCCTCCACTTT. It is translated as CASSLEGPTYNSPLHF. This sequence joins TRBV5-4 and TRBJ1-6; D may be TRBD1 (5 bases). This CDR3 has 16 residues. Germline V gives CDR1 SGHNT, CDR2 YYREEE (reference sequence). The V gene lost 0 bases and the J gene lost 2 bases, with 9 bases spanning the gap. The variable domain in full, with the rest retrieved from reference TRBV5-4 and TRBJ1-6, is ETGVTQSPTHLIKTRGQQVTLRCSSQSGHNTVSWYQQALGQGPQFIFQYYREEENGRGNFPPRFSGLQFPNYSSELNVNALELDDSALYLCASSLEGPTYNSPLHFGNGTRLTVT.

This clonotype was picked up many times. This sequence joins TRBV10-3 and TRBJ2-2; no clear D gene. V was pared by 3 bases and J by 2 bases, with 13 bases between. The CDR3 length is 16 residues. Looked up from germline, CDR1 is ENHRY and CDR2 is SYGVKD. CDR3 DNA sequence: TGTGCCATCAGTGAAGTTCCTGGCGCCAACACCGGGGAGCTGTTTTTT. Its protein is CAISEVPGANTGELFF.

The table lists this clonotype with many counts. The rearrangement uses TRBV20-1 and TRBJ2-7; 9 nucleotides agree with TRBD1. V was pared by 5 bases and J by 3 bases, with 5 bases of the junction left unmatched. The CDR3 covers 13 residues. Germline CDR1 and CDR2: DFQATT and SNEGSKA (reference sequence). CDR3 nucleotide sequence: TGCAGTGCTCCAGGACAGGGGAACTACGAGCAGTACTTC. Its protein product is CSAPGQGNYEQYF.

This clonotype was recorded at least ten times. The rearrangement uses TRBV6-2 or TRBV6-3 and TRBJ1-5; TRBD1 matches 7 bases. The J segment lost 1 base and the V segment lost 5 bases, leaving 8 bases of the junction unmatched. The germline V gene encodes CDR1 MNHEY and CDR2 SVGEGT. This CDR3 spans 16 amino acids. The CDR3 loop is CASSRNTGQSNQPQHF. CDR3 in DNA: TGTGCCAGCAGTAGAAACACGGGACAGAGCAATCAGCCCCAGCATTTT.

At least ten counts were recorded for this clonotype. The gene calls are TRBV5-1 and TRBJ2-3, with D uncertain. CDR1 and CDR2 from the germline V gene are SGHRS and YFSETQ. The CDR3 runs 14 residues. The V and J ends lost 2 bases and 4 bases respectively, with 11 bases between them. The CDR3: CASSFGRMADTQYF. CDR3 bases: TGCGCCAGCAGCTTTGGTAGGATGGCAGATACGCAGTATTTT.

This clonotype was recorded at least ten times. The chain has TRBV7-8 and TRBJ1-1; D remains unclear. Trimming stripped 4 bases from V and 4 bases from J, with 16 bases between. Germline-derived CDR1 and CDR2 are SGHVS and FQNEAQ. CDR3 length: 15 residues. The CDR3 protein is CASSSSDGESTEAFF. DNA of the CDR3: TGTGCCAGCAGCTCGAGCGACGGTGAGAGCACTGAAGCTTTCTTT.

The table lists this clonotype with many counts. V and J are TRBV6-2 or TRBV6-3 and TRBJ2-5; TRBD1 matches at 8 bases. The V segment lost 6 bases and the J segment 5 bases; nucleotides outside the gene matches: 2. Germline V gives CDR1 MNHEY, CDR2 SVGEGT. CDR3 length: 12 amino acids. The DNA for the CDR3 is TGTGCCAGCAGCAGGGGGCAGGAGACCCAGTACTTC. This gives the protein CASSRGQETQYF.

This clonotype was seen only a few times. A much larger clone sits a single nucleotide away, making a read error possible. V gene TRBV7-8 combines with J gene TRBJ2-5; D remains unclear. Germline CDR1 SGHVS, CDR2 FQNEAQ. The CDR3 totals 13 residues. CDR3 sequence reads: CASSFGVSETKYF. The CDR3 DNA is TGTGCCAGCAGCTTTGGGGTGTCAGAGACCAAGTACTTC. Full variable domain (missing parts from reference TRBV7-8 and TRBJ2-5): GAGVSQSPRYKVAKRGQDVALRCDPISGHVSLFWYQQALGQGPEFLTYFQNEAQLDKSGLPSDRFFAERPEGSVSTLKIQRTQQEDSAVYLCASSFGVSETKYFGPGTRLLVL.

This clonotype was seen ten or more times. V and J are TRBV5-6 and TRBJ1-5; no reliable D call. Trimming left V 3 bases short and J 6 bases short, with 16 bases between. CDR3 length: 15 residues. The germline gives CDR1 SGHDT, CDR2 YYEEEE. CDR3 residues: CASSSGLVEGQPQHF. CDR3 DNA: TGTGCCAGCAGCTCTGGTCTTGTCGAAGGTCAGCCCCAGCATTTT.

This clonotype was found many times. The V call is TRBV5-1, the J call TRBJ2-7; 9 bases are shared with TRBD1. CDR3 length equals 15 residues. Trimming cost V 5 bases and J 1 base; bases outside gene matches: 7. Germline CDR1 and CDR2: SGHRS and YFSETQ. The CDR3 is CASRERDRESYEQYF. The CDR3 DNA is TGCGCCAGCAGGGAGAGGGACAGGGAGTCCTACGAGCAGTACTTC.

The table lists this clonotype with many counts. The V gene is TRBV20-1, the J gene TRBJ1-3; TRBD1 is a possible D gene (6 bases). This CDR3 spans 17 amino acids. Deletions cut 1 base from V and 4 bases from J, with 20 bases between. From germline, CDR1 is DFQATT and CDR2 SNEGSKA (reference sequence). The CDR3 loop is CSARGSRGLSSGNTIYF. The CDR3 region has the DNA TGCAGTGCTAGAGGTTCCAGGGGCCTCTCTTCAGGAAACACCATATATTTT.

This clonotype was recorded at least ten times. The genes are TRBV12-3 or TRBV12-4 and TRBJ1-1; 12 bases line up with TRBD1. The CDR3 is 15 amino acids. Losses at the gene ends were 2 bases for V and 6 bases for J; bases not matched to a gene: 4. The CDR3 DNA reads TGTGCCAGCAGTTTAAGTGGGACAGGGGGCCCTGAAGCTTTCTTT. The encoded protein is CASSLSGTGGPEAFF.

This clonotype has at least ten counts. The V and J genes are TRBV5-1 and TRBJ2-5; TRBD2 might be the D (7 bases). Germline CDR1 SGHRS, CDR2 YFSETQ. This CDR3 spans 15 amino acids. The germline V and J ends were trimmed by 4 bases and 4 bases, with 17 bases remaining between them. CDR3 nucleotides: TGCGCCAGCAGCCCTGCCGGGGGGCCCGGAGAGACCCAGTACTTC. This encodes CASSPAGGPGETQYF.

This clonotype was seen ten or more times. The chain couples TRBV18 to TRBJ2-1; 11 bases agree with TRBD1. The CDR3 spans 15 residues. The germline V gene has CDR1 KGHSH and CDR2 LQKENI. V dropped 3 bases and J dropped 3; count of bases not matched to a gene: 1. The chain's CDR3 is CASSPGQGGYNEQFF. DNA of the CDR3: TGTGCCAGCTCACCGGGACAGGGGGGCTACAATGAGCAGTTCTTC.